This TCR beta chain derives from a study of persistence of HIV-infected CD4 T cells. Study overall: The sample holds CD4+ T cells responsive to CMV or HIV-1 Gag. Suppressive ART had lasted a median of about eight years. Blood samples, up to about 180 mL, came from multiple time points, except a couple of leukapheresis donors sampled once.

Stimulation used around 9.1 ug/mL lysate from CMV-infected fibroblasts. CD40L-negative CD69-negative CD45RO-high memory CD4+ T cells were sorted as populations depleted of antigen-responding cells. In regard to this clone: Antigen specificity is unknown.

Sequencing used immunoSEQ version 4 in survey mode. Sequenced by immunoSEQ multiplex PCR; TCRdb stores in-frame clones only, minus some. The sample yields 25,000 to 30,000 clones, more than 75% seen once. V lost 8 bases to trimming and J lost 2 bases; unmatched junction nucleotides: 6. CDR3 length: 13 amino acids. Germline V lookup: CDR1 SNHLY, CDR2 FYNNEI. The receptor comes from an adult man with HIV who was CMV-seropositive. The chain couples TRBV2 to TRBJ2-7; 7 bases map to TRBD1. The sequences come from CD4+ T cells sorted from PBMCs after 18-hour stimulation, collected from a patient who received antiretroviral therapy. In DNA, the CDR3 is TGTGCCAGCCGCAAGACAGGGACCTACGAGCAGTACTTC. Encoded protein: CASRKTGTYEQYF.